The present T cell receptor beta chain was sequenced within a study of shared clonotypes between healthy human individuals. Whole-study context: CD4 naive and memory got three plates each, CD8 naive two, CD8 memory one.

Remarks on this clone: Its antigen is currently unknown.

The study, taken as a whole, reports: Relative to clonotypes present in all four donors, those not shared had lower generation probabilities. Memory subsets had estimated richness that was generally smaller than that of naive subsets.

Deep-level running was used for the assay. TCRdb's table, derived via immunoSEQ multiplex PCR, lists solely in-frame clones and lacks some. Among around 1.9 million clones listed, under 95% were seen once. CD45RO-negative cells were positively selected for CCR7, leaving out terminally differentiated effector memory CD45RA+ cells. Germline CDR1 is SEHNR and CDR2 is FQNEAQ (reference sequence). The V end lost 3 bases, the J end lost 10 bases, and 18 bases lay between the germline ends. This CDR3 spans 14 amino acids. The source of this sequence is a man aged 18 to 29 in good health. Some clones in this sample may be carry-over from other donors' samples. This chain uses TRBV7-9 with TRBJ1-2; maybe TRBD1 (6 bases). Sequencing used naive CD8+ T cells from PBMCs. The CDR3 DNA reads TGTGCCAGCAGCTTCCCGAAGGACAGAGAGGCCTACACCTTC. It encodes CASSFPKDREAYTF. The entire variable domain, with the rest obtained from reference TRBV7-9 and TRBJ1-2, is as follows: DTGVSQNPRHKITKRGQNVTFRCDPISEHNRLYWYRQTLGQGPEFLTYFQNEAQLEKSRLLSDRFSAERPKGSFSTLEIQRTEQGDSAMYLCASSFPKDREAYTFGSGTRLTVV.